Listed below are T cell receptor beta chains from one sample, sequenced in a study of T cells in localized non-small cell lung cancer. The method was immunoSEQ multiplex PCR; TCRdb's version includes in-frame clones alone and lacks a portion of them. The profile shows 52,000 or so clones, over 70% of them singletons. Material: peripheral blood mononuclear cells, obtained before any cancer treatment. The receptors here all came from a man between 35 and 75 years old with stage III lung adenocarcinoma. Each CDR3 is given with its conserved first and last residue. The D gene is left open where the match is weak. Clone size is not always given. Where it is, it says once, few, many or a class for expanded clones.

v_gene,j_gene,abundance,d_gene,CDR3nt,CDR3aa
TRBV7-9,TRBJ1-1,-,-,TGTGCCAGCAGCTTTGGCGACAAAGAAGGAGCTTTCTTT,CASSFGDKEGAFF
TRBV18,TRBJ1-5,-,TRBD1,TGTGCCAGCTCAGGACAGGATAGCAATCAGCCCCAGCATTTT,CASSGQDSNQPQHF
TRBV19,TRBJ1-2,once,-,TGTGCCAGTACCTCGACGGTCTATGGCTACGCCTTC,CASTSTVYGYAF
TRBV2,TRBJ2-5,-,-,TGTGCCAGCAGGGAGGGTCGGCAGACCCAGTACTTC,CASREGRQTQYF
TRBV2,TRBJ2-3,-,TRBD2,TGTGCCAGCAGGGGGACTAGCGGGGGGCCAGATACGCAGTATTTT,CASRGTSGGPDTQYF
TRBV7-9,TRBJ1-4,-,-,TGTGCCAGCAGCTTGTTATCCCAAGGTTCAACTAATGAAAAACTGTTTTTT,CASSLLSQGSTNEKLFF
TRBV28,TRBJ2-2,-,-,TGTGCCAGCAGTTTGTCCTTTACCAACACCGGGGAGCTGTTTTTT,CASSLSFTNTGELFF
TRBV2,TRBJ2-7,many,TRBD1,TGTGCCAGCAGTGAGAGGGACAGCAACTCACAGTACGAGCAGTACTTC,CASSERDSNSQYEQYF
TRBV6-5,TRBJ1-6,-,-,TGTGCCAGCAGTCTAGATATAAATTCACCCCTCCACTTT,CASSLDINSPLHF
TRBV27,TRBJ2-2,-,TRBD1,TGTGCCAGCACCAGACTGGGACAGGGGAAGAGGAACACCGGGGAGCTGTTTTTT,CASTRLGQGKRNTGELFF
TRBV21-1,TRBJ1-4,-,-,TGTGCCAGCAGCAAACGAAGGGTAGGCACTAATGAAAAACTGTTTTTT,CASSKRRVGTNEKLFF
TRBV5-6,TRBJ2-1,few,-,TGTGCCAGCAGCTCAATGGGACGGGGATGGTATGAGCAGTTCTTC,CASSSMGRGWYEQFF
TRBV6-4,TRBJ2-1,-,TRBD1,TGTGCCAGCAGTGACTCGGGGACAGGGAGGAACAATGAGCAGTTCTTC,CASSDSGTGRNNEQFF
TRBV29-1,TRBJ2-7,-,-,TGCAGCATTCGGACTACCGTGGAGCAGTACTTC,CSIRTTVEQYF
TRBV6-1,TRBJ2-3,-,-,TGTGCCAGCAGTGAATATGGGGCAGATACGCAGTATTTT,CASSEYGADTQYF
TRBV5-1,TRBJ2-1,few,TRBD2,TGCGCCAGCAGCTTGGCCGCGGGAGGCCTCAATGAGCAGTTCTTC,CASSLAAGGLNEQFF
TRBV19,TRBJ2-3,-,-,TGTGCCAGTTTAGCACAGCGTGGGCTTGAGGGCACAGATACGCAGTATTTT,CASLAQRGLEGTDTQYF
TRBV2,TRBJ2-3,-,TRBD1,TGTGCCAGCAGGACAAAAAGGGGGCTCACAGATACGCAGTATTTT,CASRTKRGLTDTQYF
TRBV6-1,TRBJ1-2,-,-,TGTGCCAGCAGGGGGACGGGAAGGGGCTACACCTTC,CASRGTGRGYTF
TRBV6-5,TRBJ1-5,-,TRBD1,TGTGCCAGCAGTTACTCTGGGACAGGGGGAAATCAGCCCCAGCATTTT,CASSYSGTGGNQPQHF
TRBV2,TRBJ1-2,few,-,TGTGCCAGCAGTGAAGGACAGACCAACTATGGCTACACCTTC,CASSEGQTNYGYTF
TRBV15,TRBJ2-3,few,-,TGTGCCACCAGCAGAGAACGGAGTACGCAGTATTTT,CATSRERSTQYF
TRBV28,TRBJ1-2,-,TRBD1,TGTGCCAGCAGTTTCCCACAGGGGGCTGCCTATGGCTACACCTTC,CASSFPQGAAYGYTF
TRBV29-1,TRBJ2-5,-,-,TGCAGCGGCTCGGAAGAGACCCAGTACTTC,CSGSEETQYF
TRBV11-2,TRBJ2-5,-,-,TGTGCCAGCAGCTTAGATGGGACTTTGAGGGGGCTACAAGAGACCCAGTACTTC,CASSLDGTLRGLQETQYF
TRBV7-3,TRBJ2-5,-,-,TGTGCCAGCAGCTTAACGGCTGGGGGCCAAGAGACCCAGTACTTC,CASSLTAGGQETQYF
TRBV7-3,TRBJ2-2,-,-,TGTGCCAGCAGCTCGACCCCGACAGTAGCGAACACCGGGGAGCTGTTTTTT,CASSSTPTVANTGELFF
TRBV4-1,TRBJ1-1,-,-,TGCGCCAGCAGCCAAGATTGGGGGCCTGAAGCTTTCTTT,CASSQDWGPEAFF
TRBV11-3,TRBJ2-1,-,-,TGTGCCAGCGAACGCAAGGACAATGAGCAGTTCTTC,CASERKDNEQFF
TRBV18,TRBJ2-7,-,TRBD1,TGTGCCAGCTCACTGATGGACAGGGAAGACCACGAGCAGTACTTC,CASSLMDREDHEQYF
TRBV7-9,TRBJ2-1,-,-,TGTGCCAGCAGCCCTAAGACAGCCGATGAGCAGTTCTTC,CASSPKTADEQFF
TRBV20-1,TRBJ1-2,-,-,TGCAGTGCTGTTAGCTACTATGGCTACACCTTC,CSAVSYYGYTF
TRBV6-1,TRBJ1-3,-,-,TGTGCCAGCAGTGGGGCCTACTCTGGAAACACCATATATTTT,CASSGAYSGNTIYF
TRBV6-6,TRBJ2-3,once,-,TGTGCCAGCAGTTACTCGAGCGGGTGGGATACGCAGTATTTT,CASSYSSGWDTQYF
TRBV7-9,TRBJ2-1,-,-,TGTGCCAGCAGCTTAGGAGGAGAGCAGTTCTTC,CASSLGGEQFF
TRBV28,TRBJ1-2,-,-,TGTGCCAGCGAAGATGGCTACACCTTC,CASEDGYTF
TRBV19,TRBJ1-3,-,-,TGTGCCAGTAGTATAGGAACGTCTGGAAACACCATATATTTT,CASSIGTSGNTIYF
TRBV5-6,TRBJ2-1,-,TRBD2,TGTGCCAGCAGCTCTCTAGCGGGAGTCAAAACTTACAATGAGCAGTTCTTC,CASSSLAGVKTYNEQFF
TRBV7-2,TRBJ2-2,-,TRBD1,TGTGCCAGCAGGTTAACCCAACAGGGGATTGGCGGGGAGCTGTTTTTT,CASRLTQQGIGGELFF
TRBV11-2,TRBJ1-1,-,-,TGTGCCAGCAGCTTGCTCGGTGGATTAGGTACTGAAGCTTTCTTT,CASSLLGGLGTEAFF
TRBV7-9,TRBJ2-3,once,TRBD1,TGTGCCAGCAGCTCCGGGACAGGGACAGATACGCAGTATTTT,CASSSGTGTDTQYF
TRBV18,TRBJ1-1,-,-,TGTGCCAGCTCACGACCTGACGAGGGGGAAGCTTTCTTT,CASSRPDEGEAFF